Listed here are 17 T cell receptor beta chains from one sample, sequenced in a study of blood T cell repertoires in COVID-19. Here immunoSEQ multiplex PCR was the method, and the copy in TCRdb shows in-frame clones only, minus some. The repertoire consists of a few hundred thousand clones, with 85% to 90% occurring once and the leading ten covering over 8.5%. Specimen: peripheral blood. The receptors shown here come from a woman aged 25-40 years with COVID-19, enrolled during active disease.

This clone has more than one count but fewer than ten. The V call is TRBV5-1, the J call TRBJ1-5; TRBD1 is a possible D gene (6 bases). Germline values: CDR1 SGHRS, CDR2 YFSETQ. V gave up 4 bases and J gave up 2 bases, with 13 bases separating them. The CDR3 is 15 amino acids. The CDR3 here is CASSQDSNGNQPQHF. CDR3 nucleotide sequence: TGCGCCAGCAGCCAGGACAGTAATGGCAATCAGCCCCAGCATTTT.

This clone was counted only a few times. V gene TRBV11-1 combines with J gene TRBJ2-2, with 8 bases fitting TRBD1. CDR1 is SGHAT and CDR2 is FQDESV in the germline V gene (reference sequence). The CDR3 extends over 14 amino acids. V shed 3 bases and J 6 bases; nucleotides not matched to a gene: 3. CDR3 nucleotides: TGTGCCAGCAGCTTCGGCAGGGGGCCCGGGGAGCTGTTTTTT. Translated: CASSFGRGPGELFF.

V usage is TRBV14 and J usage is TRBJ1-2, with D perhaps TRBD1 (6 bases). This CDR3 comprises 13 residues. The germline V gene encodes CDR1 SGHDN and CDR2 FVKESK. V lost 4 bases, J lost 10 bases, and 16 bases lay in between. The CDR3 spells CASSRRDNGLYTF. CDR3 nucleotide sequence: TGTGCCAGCAGCCGCCGGGACAACGGTCTCTACACCTTC. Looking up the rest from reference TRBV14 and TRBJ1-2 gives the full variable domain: EAGVTQFPSHSVIEKGQTVTLRCDPISGHDNLYWYRRVMGKEIKFLLHFVKESKQDESGMPNNRFLAERTGGTYSTLKVQPAELEDSGVYFCASSRRDNGLYTFGSGTRLTVV.

Written as DNA, the CDR3 is TGTGCCAGCACCCACGGGCAGGGGTGGGAGACCCAGTACTTC. It yields the protein CASTHGQGWETQYF. The J gene is TRBJ2-5, the V gene TRBV25-1; a weak D match, TRBD1 (6 bases). The V gene's germline CDR1 is MGHDK and CDR2 SYGVNS. The V and J ends lost 7 bases and 5 bases respectively, with 17 bases between them. The CDR3 is 14 amino acids.

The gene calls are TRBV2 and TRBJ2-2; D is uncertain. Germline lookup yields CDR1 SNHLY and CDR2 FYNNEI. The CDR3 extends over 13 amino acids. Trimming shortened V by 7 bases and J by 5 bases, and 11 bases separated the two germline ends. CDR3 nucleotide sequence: TGTGCCAGCACTGACCTAGTGACCGGGGAGCTGTTTTTT. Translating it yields CASTDLVTGELFF.

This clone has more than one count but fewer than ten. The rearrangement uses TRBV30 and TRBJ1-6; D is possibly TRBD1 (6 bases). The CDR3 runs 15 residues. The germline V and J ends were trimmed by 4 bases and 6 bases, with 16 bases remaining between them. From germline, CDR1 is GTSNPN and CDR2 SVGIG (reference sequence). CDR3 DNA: TGTGCCTGGAAGTCTTTTCAGGGGTCTAATTCACCCCTCCACTTT. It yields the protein CAWKSFQGSNSPLHF.

The CDR3 protein is CASSLDGGLNYGYTF. CDR3 DNA sequence: TGTGCCAGCAGCTTAGACGGCGGTCTTAACTATGGCTACACCTTC. The chain employs TRBV11-2 and TRBJ1-2, with unresolved D. The CDR3 covers 15 residues. V lost 0 bases to trimming and J lost 1 base, with 9 bases between them. Germline values: CDR1 SGHAT, CDR2 FQNNGV.

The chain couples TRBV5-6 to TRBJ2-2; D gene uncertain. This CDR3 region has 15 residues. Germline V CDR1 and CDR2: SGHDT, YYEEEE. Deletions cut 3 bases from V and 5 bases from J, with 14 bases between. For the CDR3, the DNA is TGTGCCAGCAGCTCGGGTCCACTGGAGACCGGGGAGCTGTTTTTT. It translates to CASSSGPLETGELFF. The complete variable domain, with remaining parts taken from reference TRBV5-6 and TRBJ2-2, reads DAGVTQSPTHLIKTRGQQVTLRCSPKSGHDTVSWYQQALGQGPQFIFQYYEEEERQRGNFPDRFSGHQFPNYSSELNVNALLLGDSALYLCASSSGPLETGELFFGEGSRLTVL.

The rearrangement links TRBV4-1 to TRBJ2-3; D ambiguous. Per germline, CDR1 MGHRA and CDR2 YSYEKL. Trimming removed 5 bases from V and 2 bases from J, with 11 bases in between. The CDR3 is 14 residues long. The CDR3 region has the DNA TGCGCCAGCAGCTGGGCAGGTGACACAGATACGCAGTATTTT. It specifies CASSWAGDTDTQYF.

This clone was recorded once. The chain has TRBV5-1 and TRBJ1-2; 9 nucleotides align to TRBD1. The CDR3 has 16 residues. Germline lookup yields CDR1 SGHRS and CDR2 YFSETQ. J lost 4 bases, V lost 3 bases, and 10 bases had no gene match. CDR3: CASSWGTGFEFYGYTF. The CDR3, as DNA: TGCGCCAGCAGCTGGGGGACAGGGTTCGAGTTCTATGGCTACACCTTC.

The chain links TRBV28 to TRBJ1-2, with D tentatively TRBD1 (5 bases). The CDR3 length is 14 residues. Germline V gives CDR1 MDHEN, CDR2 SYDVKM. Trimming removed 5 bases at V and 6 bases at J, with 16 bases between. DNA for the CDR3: TGTGCCAGCAGTGGTTGGCAGGGCCTAGATGGCTACACCTTC. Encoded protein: CASSGWQGLDGYTF.

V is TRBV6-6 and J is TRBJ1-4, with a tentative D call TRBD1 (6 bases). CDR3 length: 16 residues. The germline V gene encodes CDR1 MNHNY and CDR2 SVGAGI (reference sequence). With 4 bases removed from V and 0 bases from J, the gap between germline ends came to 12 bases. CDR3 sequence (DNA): TGTGCCAGCAGTTCAGGGGCGGGCCCAACTAATGAAAAACTGTTTTTT. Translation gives CASSSGAGPTNEKLFF.

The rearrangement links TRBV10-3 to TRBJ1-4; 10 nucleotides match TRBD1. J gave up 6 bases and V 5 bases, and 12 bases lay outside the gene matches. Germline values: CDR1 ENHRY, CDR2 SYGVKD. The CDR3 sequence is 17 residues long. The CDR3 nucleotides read TGTGCCATCAGTAACCCTGGACAGGGGGAGGCAGATGAAAAACTGTTTTTT. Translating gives CAISNPGQGEADEKLFF.

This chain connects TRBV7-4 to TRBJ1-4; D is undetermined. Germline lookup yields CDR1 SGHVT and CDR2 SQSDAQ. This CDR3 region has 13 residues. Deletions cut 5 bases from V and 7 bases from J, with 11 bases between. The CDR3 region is CASSRRVPEKLFF. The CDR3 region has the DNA TGTGCCAGCAGCCGCCGGGTTCCTGAAAAACTGTTTTTT.

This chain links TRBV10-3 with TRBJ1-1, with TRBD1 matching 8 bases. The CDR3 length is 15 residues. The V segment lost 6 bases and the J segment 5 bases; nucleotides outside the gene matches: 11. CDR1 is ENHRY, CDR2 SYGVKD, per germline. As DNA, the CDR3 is TGTGCCATCAGAGATAGACAGGGGTGGAGGACTGAAGCTTTCTTT. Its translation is CAIRDRQGWRTEAFF.

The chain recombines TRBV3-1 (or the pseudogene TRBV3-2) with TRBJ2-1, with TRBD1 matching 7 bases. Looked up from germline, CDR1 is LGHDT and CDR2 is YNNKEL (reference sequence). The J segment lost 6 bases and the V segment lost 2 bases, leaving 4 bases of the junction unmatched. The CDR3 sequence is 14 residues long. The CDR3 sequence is CASSQRGRTNEQFF. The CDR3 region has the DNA TGTGCCAGCAGCCAAAGGGGGCGCACCAATGAGCAGTTCTTC.

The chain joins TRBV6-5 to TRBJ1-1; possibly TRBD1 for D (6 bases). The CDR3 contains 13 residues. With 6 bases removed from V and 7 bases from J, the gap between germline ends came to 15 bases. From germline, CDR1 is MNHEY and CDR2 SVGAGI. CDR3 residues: CASRTPLTGEAFF. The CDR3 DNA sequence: TGTGCCAGCAGGACTCCGCTGACAGGTGAAGCTTTCTTT.